The T cell receptor beta chain under discussion was sequenced for a study of T cells in Graves' hyperthyroidism and ophthalmopathy (dated by TCRdb to the late 2010s). Background for the entire study: Peripheral blood was sampled at the time of initial diagnosis, prior to any treatment. To identify distinguishing TCR V-J signatures, a discovery cohort of around 100 patients was used, comprising some 45 with Graves' ophthalmopathy and some 60 with stable Graves' hyperthyroidism. Prospective prediction of ophthalmopathy was tested in an independent validation cohort consisting of 18 hyperthyroidism patients and 15 to 17 patients who later progressed to ophthalmopathy. The 90 to 100 discovery patients were randomly divided into training and test sets at a 7:3 ratio. Thyroid tissue and blood T-cell repertoires from roughly six Graves' hyperthyroidism patients were also compared in the study. Once sampling was done, hyperthyroidism patients were given methimazole at a starting dose of 30 mg daily, whereas ophthalmopathy patients were given high-dose intravenous methylprednisolone. The paper reports TCR Vbeta CDR3 sequencing of approximately 140 peripheral blood samples: around 41 ophthalmopathy, roughly 80 hyperthyroidism and 17 progressor patients.

The junction carries 9 bases between V and J, which are trimmed by 5 bases and 2 bases respectively. The germline V gene supplies CDR1 SGHTA and CDR2 FQGTGA. The CDR3 measures 13 amino acids from cysteine to phenylalanine. The sequence is cut down to CDR3 DNA, 39 bases in frame from base 1. This clonotype has a count of ten or more. The specificity of this receptor is unknown. One base away there is no much larger clone; base qualities are not given. Points the paper makes about the study in general: Blood samples also contained most of the expanded thyroid clonotypes (frequency above 0.001), which suggests that blood repertoires may reflect thyroid immune responses. In validation, progression to ophthalmopathy was predicted by the model with 70% to 71% sensitivity and 72.22% specificity, a median of around 5.9 months before onset. Sample size was not statistically predetermined, and blinding of investigators to group allocation was not performed. A model built on a 13 V-J signature distinguished ophthalmopathy from stable hyperthyroidism, reaching around 88% sensitivity and 81.08% specificity in cross-validation and 80%/75% in testing.

The TCR beta CDR3 regions were amplified from the RNA transcripts. The first round of RT-PCR for the TCR CDR3 was performed with the HTBI primer set and the Qiagen OneStep RT-PCR kit. The libraries were constructed in a second round of multiplex PCR and then size-selected and purified. The libraries were sequenced on an Illumina HiSeq2000 using paired-end 100 bp reads. Regarding the original processing steps: Raw data were processed with SOAPnuke, discarding reads with adapters, uncalled bases, mean Phred below 15, or no exact constant-primer or identifier match. High-quality paired reads were merged using COPE v1.2.5, and each unique nucleotide sequence was defined as a clonotype. MiTCR v1.1 was used to align the clonotypes against IMGT TRBV, TRBD and TRBJ reference segments. Analysis was restricted to V-J combinations with a frequency above 0.0001, which covered 99% to 99.2% of repertoires. The TCS score was defined as the ratio of F50 (clonal expansion) to E x V (chaos), calculated using BLOSUM62-based TCRdist between CDR3 peptides within each V-J. Welch's t-statistics and random forest reduced fewer than 550 V-J features to under 15, which were used in a naive Bayes classifier (R e1071). TCRdb ran its own pipeline on the public reads, namely fastp trimming at Q25 and MiXCR clone calling, and kept in-frame beta chains. Each CDR3 protein appears once, grouped with its most common genes and DNA. It is TCRdb's table, rather than the study itself, that gives the V and J calls and clone size. The table for this sample lists about 370,000 distinct CDR3 sequences; around 15% of them were counted only once. About 21% of the sample comes from the top ten.

Ophthalmopathy patients had moderately to severely active disease, with a Clinical Activity Score of 3 or more, a NOSPECS grade of 4 or more, and a disease duration of less than 3 months. The study excluded patients with uncontrolled infections, other autoimmune diseases, pregnancy or lactation. Diagnoses relied on clinical symptoms, serum thyroxine and TRAb, thyroid ultrasound and orbital computed tomography. Ficoll-Paque density gradient centrifugation was used to isolate PBMCs from approximately 10 ml of fresh peripheral blood. Trizol reagent was used to extract total RNA, and RNA quality was then checked on an Agilent 2100 Bioanalyzer.

Sequencing was done on a sample of blood. The origin of this receptor is a woman aged 60 to 75 with Graves' ophthalmopathy. This receptor chain uses TRBV7-3 and TRBJ2-5; no D gene is confidently identified. The sequenced DNA is TGTGCCAGCAGCCCCGACCCTCAAGAGACCCAGTACTTC. Its translation reads: CASSPDPQETQYF.